This TCR beta chain was recorded in a study of tumor-infiltrating lymphocytes in localized non-small cell lung cancer. In the study overall: The cohort mixed smokers and never-smokers, several histologies, and some post-neoadjuvant-chemotherapy samples. From each patient, both tumor and uninvolved lung, non-adjacent to tumor, were sampled. Findings of the study overall: Different pieces of the same tissue were used for each assay.

The CDR3 extends over 16 amino acids. J was trimmed by 4 bases and V by 4 bases; bases with no gene match: 10. Germline-derived CDR1 and CDR2 are SGHDN and FVKESK. The method was immunoSEQ multiplex PCR; TCRdb's version includes in-frame clones alone and lacks a portion of them. The sample has about 15,000 clones, about 75% seen once. Details on this clone: What it binds is unknown.

The receptor was isolated from a human donor with non-small cell lung cancer. Sequencing was performed on lung tumor tissue. V gene TRBV14 combines with J gene TRBJ2-3; 8 nucleotides align to TRBD2. Here the CDR3 reads CASSPGTRGFSDTQYF. For the CDR3, the DNA is TGTGCCAGCAGCCCCGGGACTAGAGGTTTTTCAGATACGCAGTATTTT.